These 13 T cell receptor beta chains were all obtained from the same sample, sequenced in a study of regulatory T cells in long-lasting Graves disease. The time point denotes: persistent/refractory GD, antithyroid drugs over 5 years with positive TRAb. Making the TCR library involved RNA that had been extracted from PBMCs. HTBI primers from iRepertoire and Arm-PCR of CDR3 regions yielded the TCR beta libraries. Each CDR3 protein is one row after TCRdb ran MiXCR on the multiplex PCR reads. Here the sample spans about 470,000 distinct CDR3 sequences, around 20% being singletons. Specimen: peripheral blood mononuclear cells (PBMCs), collected when the disease was refractory, from a patient treated with antithyroid drugs. The receptors stem from a female donor with Graves disease.

The chain combines TRBV28 with TRBJ2-2; D unresolved. Trimming removed 1 base from V and 3 bases from J, with 12 bases in between. This CDR3 contains 16 residues. Germline CDR1 reads MDHEN; CDR2 reads SYDVKM. The CDR3 bases are TGTGCCAGCAGTTTATCTCCGGCTTTAGACACCGGGGAGCTGTTTTTT. Amino acid sequence: CASSLSPALDTGELFF.

The chain links TRBV10-3 to TRBJ2-3; D is unclear. CDR1 is ENHRY, CDR2 SYGVKD, per germline. CDR3 length: 12 residues. V was cut by 3 bases and J by 6 bases, with 7 bases left in between. CDR3 DNA: TGTGCCATCAGTGAAGTAGGGGATACGCAGTATTTT. The encoded protein is CAISEVGDTQYF.

As regards this clonotype: This may be a read error, as it is one base from a much larger clone. The rearrangement joins TRBV19 to TRBJ2-4; D possibly corresponds to TRBD1 (5 bases). V dropped 5 bases and J dropped 8 bases, with 16 bases sitting between them. The CDR3 covers 14 residues. CDR1 and CDR2 (germline): LNHDA, SQIVND (reference sequence). CDR3 sequence reads: CASSAGSRNYIQYF. The CDR3 coding sequence is TGTGCCAGTAGTGCAGGGTCTCGGAACTACATTCAGTACTTC.

The table lists this clonotype with many counts. V gene TRBV20-1 combines with J gene TRBJ2-5, with 11 bases fitting TRBD2. The CDR3 sequence is 15 residues long. Per germline, CDR1 DFQATT and CDR2 SNEGSKA (reference sequence). Trimming took 4 bases from V and 4 from J; bases not matched to a gene: 8. The CDR3 region is CSANELAGAGETQYF. DNA for the CDR3: TGCAGTGCTAACGAACTAGCGGGAGCGGGAGAGACCCAGTACTTC.

The gene calls are TRBV27 and TRBJ2-1; 11 nucleotides line up with TRBD1. The germline V gene has CDR1 MNHEY and CDR2 SMNVEV (reference sequence). This CDR3 is 17 amino acids long. The junction had 12 bases not matched to a gene; V was cut back by 4 bases and J by 7 bases. CDR3 region: CASSSARTGGAGNEQFF. CDR3 DNA: TGTGCCAGCAGTTCCGCTCGGACAGGGGGCGCTGGGAATGAGCAGTTCTTC.

This clonotype was found many times. This chain links TRBV5-5 with TRBJ1-6, with 10 bases that match TRBD1. Germline assignment: CDR1 SGHKS and CDR2 YYEKEE (reference sequence). The junction had 9 bases not matched to a gene; V was cut back by 5 bases and J by 10 bases. The CDR3 consists of 15 residues. CDR3 nucleotides: TGTGCCAGCAGTCCGATGACAGGGGGCAACTCACCCCTCCACTTT. Encoded protein: CASSPMTGGNSPLHF.

In its sample, this clonotype was seen a few times. At one end the junction does not follow the germline gene, possibly because of a read error. The chain carries TRBV11-2 and TRBJ2-3, with D unresolved. This CDR3 has 16 amino acids. Germline V gene lookup returns CDR1 SGHAT and CDR2 FQNNGV. CDR3 sequence reads: CTSSLGPALRTDTQYF. The CDR3 DNA is TGTACCAGCAGCTTAGGGCCAGCGCTTCGCACAGATACGCAGTATTTT.

As to this clonotype: Only one base separates this from a far larger clonotype, so it likely reflects a read error. V and J are TRBV5-1 and TRBJ1-1; TRBD1 is a possible D gene (5 bases). The CDR3 runs 12 residues. The V gene's germline CDR1 is SGHRS and CDR2 YFSETQ. V lost 4 bases to trimming and J lost 4 bases, with 8 bases between them. The CDR3 spells CASSGGSTEAFF. CDR3 bases: TGCGCCAGCAGCGGGGGAAGCACTGAAGCTTTCTTT.

Ten or more counts support this clonotype. V is TRBV20-1 and J is TRBJ2-7; D remains unclear. Germline V CDR1 and CDR2: DFQATT, SNEGSKA (reference sequence). V lost 2 bases to trimming and J lost 3 bases, with 8 bases between them. This CDR3 has 12 residues. The CDR3 sequence is CSARRPNYEQYF. CDR3 sequence (DNA): TGCAGTGCTAGAAGACCCAACTACGAGCAGTACTTC.

Note on this clonotype: An end of the junction differs from the germline gene, which may be a read error. The V and J genes are TRBV25-1 and TRBJ1-1; D gene unclear. The CDR3 is 13 residues long. In germline, CDR1 is MGHDK, CDR2 SYGVNS. The CDR3 protein is CASRQFKNTGAFF. DNA for the CDR3: TGTGCCAGCCGGCAATTCAAGAACACTGGAGCTTTCTTT.

The chain recombines TRBV7-6 with TRBJ1-2; D is possibly TRBD1 (6 bases). CDR1 and CDR2 from the germline V gene are SGHVS and FNYEAQ. This CDR3 contains 15 residues. V lost 4 bases, J lost 4 bases, and 16 bases lay in between. The CDR3 sequence: CASSSGADAAYGYTF. CDR3 nucleotide sequence: TGTGCCAGCAGCTCGGGGGCGGACGCAGCCTATGGCTACACCTTC.

Many counts were recorded for this clonotype. The chain recombines TRBV12-3 or TRBV12-4 with TRBJ2-6; D gene ambiguous. The CDR3 sequence is 13 residues long. Trimming pared 6 bases from V and 0 bases from J, leaving 3 bases between. CDR3 protein: CASRTSGANVLTF. CDR3 bases: TGTGCCAGCAGAACCTCTGGGGCCAACGTCCTGACTTTC.

In this sample, this clonotype turned up once. This chain connects TRBV11-3 to TRBJ2-1; 7 bases are a match to TRBD2. Looked up from germline, CDR1 is SGHNT and CDR2 is YENEEA. The CDR3 runs 13 residues. The V segment lost 4 bases and the J segment 10 bases; nucleotides outside the gene matches: 7. The CDR3 coding sequence is TGTGCCAGCAGCTACCGACGGGGGGACGAGCAGTTCTTC. Translation: CASSYRRGDEQFF.